The following is a T cell receptor beta chain sequence with its context. This sample is drawn from a study of blood T cell repertoires in COVID-19. Background on the study: COVID-19 samples from acute and convalescent phases originated in the United States, Italy and Spain. T cells, B-cell-depleted T cells, or PBMCs supplied cDNA or gDNA.

While infection was still active, Seattle patients were enrolled and then followed longitudinally. Source study methods: Reference gene primers were amplified, and this amplification served to estimate nucleated cell counts. Profiling relied on immunoSEQ multiplex PCR, and the TCRdb table lists in-frame clones only, not all of them. The V and J calls and clone size were taken over from that table, and D and trimming were inferred from the DNA. The data contain about 300,000 clones, 80% to 95% of them seen just once; the ten biggest clones take up roughly 7.3%. CDR1 and CDR2 from the germline V gene are MNHEY and SMNVEV (reference sequence). The V and J ends lost 2 bases and 7 bases respectively, with 12 bases between them. This CDR3 is 14 amino acids long.

The chain uses TRBV27 and TRBJ2-1; D not certain. The receptor was derived from a woman younger than 45 with COVID-19, enrolled during active disease. Sequenced sample: peripheral blood. The CDR3 DNA follows: TGTGCCAGCAGTTTAATGGAGCCCCGGAATGAGCAGTTCTTC. Amino acid sequence: CASSLMEPRNEQFF.